This TCR beta chain was captured in a study of T cells after yellow fever vaccination. Making TCR cDNA involved 5'RACE template switching, which added UMIs and a universal primer site. TCRdb ran MiXCR on the 5' RACE reads and lists one entry per CDR3 protein. Among some 550,000 distinct CDR3 sequences listed, about 19% were seen once. The material sequenced was PBMCs, taken 15 days after the yellow fever booster vaccination. This clonotype originated in a man aged 25 to 40 who received the YFV17D yellow fever vaccine.

CDR3 nucleotides: TGTGCCAGCAGTGAAAGGAGCACCCAGGCTACCTACGAGCAGTACTTC. Its translation: CASSERSTQATYEQYF. The chain employs TRBV6-1 and TRBJ2-7; no definite D call. The CDR3 length is 16 residues. Germline V CDR1 and CDR2: MNHNS, SASEGT. V gave up 2 bases and J gave up 2 bases, with 16 bases separating them.